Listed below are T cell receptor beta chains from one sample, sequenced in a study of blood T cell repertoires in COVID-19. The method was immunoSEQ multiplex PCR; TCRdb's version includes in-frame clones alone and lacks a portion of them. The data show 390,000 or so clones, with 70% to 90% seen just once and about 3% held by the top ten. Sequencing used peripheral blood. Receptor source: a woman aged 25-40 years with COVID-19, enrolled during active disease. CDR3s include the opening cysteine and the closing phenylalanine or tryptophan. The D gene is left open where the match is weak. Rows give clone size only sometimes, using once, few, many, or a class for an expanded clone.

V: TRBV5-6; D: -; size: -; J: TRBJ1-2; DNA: TGTGCCAGCAGCTTGGGGGTGATGACAGATGTCTATGGCTACACCTTC; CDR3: CASSLGVMTDVYGYTF
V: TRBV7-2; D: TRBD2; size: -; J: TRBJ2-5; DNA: TGTGCCGCCCGAACCGGGGGGTTGGAGACCCAGTACTTC; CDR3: CAARTGGLETQYF
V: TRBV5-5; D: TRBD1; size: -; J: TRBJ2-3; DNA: TGTGCCAGCAGCTTGCTCGGGACAGGGCAAAGCACAGATACGCAGTATTTT; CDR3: CASSLLGTGQSTDTQYF
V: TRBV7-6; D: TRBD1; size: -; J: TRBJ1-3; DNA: TGTGCCAGCAGCTTGGGACAGTCAGCCTCTGGAAACACCATATATTTT; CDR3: CASSLGQSASGNTIYF
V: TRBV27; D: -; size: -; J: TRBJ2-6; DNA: TGTGCCAGTAGTGCCTGGACAGCTGGGGCCAACGTCCTGACTTTC; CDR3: CASSAWTAGANVLTF
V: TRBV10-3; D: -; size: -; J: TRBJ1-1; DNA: TGTGCCATCAGTGATGAGGTCGGGAGCGAAGCTTTCTTT; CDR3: CAISDEVGSEAFF
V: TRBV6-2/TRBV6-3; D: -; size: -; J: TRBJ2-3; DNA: TGTGCCAGCAGTACCGGGACACGTGGCACAGATACGCAGTATTTT; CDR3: CASSTGTRGTDTQYF
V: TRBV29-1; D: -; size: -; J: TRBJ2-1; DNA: TGCAGCGTTGATCGGAGGGGGCTCACCTACAATGAGCAGTTCTTC; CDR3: CSVDRRGLTYNEQFF
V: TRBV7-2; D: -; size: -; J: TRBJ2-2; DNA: TGTGCCAGCAGCTTAGGATGGAGCGGGGAGCTGTTTTTT; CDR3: CASSLGWSGELFF
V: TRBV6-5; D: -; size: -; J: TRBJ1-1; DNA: TGTGCCAGCAGCATAACAGGGTTGGGCACTGAAGCTTTCTTT; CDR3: CASSITGLGTEAFF
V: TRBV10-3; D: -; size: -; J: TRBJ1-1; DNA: TGTGCCATCAGTGAGGAGGGTCGGACTGAAGCTTTCTTT; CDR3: CAISEEGRTEAFF
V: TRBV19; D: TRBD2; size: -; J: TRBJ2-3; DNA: TGTGCCAGTAGTAGACTAGCGGGACTAAACACAGATACGCAGTATTTT; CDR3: CASSRLAGLNTDTQYF
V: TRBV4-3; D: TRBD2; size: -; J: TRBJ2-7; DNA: TGCGCCAGCAGCCAAGGGACTAGCGGGGGGTACTCCTACGAGCAGTACTTC; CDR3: CASSQGTSGGYSYEQYF
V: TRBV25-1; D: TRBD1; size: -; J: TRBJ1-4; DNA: TGTGCCAGCAGTGACCCGACAGGGTGGGGTGAAAAACTGTTTTTT; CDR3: CASSDPTGWGEKLFF
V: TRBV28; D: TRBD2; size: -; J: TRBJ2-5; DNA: TGTGCCAGCAGGACGGTAGCGGGAGGAGAGACCCAGTACTTC; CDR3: CASRTVAGGETQYF
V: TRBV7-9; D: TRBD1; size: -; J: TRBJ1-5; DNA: TGTGCCAGCAGCCGGACAGGGGCGTCTCAGCCCCAGCATTTT; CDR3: CASSRTGASQPQHF
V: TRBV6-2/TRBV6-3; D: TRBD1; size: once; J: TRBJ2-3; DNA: TGTGCCAGCAGTCCGAAGGGGGCGCGGGCCACAGATACGCAGTATTTT; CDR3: CASSPKGARATDTQYF
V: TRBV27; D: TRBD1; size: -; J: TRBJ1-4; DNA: TGTGCCAGCAGTTTATCATACAGGGGGGGGCACGAAAAACTGTTTTTT; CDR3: CASSLSYRGGHEKLFF
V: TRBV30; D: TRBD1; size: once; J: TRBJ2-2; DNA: TGTGCCTGGGGACAGGGGGCGACGAACACCGGGGAGCTGTTTTTT; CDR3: CAWGQGATNTGELFF
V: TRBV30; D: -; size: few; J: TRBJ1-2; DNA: TGTGCCTGGAGCGGGTTCGATGGCTACACCTTC; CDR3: CAWSGFDGYTF
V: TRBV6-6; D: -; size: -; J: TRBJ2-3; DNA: TGTGCCAGCAGTTACTCTCAGTATACAGATACGCAGTATTTT; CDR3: CASSYSQYTDTQYF
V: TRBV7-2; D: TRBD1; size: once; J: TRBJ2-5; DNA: TGTGCCAGCAGCCTCGGACAGGGCTGGGAGACCCAGTACTTC; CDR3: CASSLGQGWETQYF
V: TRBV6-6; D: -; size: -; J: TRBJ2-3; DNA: TGTGCCAGCAGCCCTTTTAGCACAGATACGCAGTATTTT; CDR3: CASSPFSTDTQYF
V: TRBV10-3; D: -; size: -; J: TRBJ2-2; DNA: TGTGCCATCAGTGAGTCTACAGGGAACACCGGGGAGCTGTTTTTT; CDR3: CAISESTGNTGELFF
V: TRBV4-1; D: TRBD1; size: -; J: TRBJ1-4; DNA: TGCGCCAGCAGCCAAGTACAGGGGATTAATGAAAAACTGTTTTTT; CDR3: CASSQVQGINEKLFF
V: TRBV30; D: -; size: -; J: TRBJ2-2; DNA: TGTGCCTGGACGGAGCGGAACACCGGGGAGCTGTTTTTT; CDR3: CAWTERNTGELFF
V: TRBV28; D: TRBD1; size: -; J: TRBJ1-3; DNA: TGTGCCAGCAGTTATCACAGGGGCCTCTCTGGAAACACCATATATTTT; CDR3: CASSYHRGLSGNTIYF
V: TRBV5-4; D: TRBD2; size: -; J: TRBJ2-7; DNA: TGTGCCAGCAGCTTGGCTGGGCGGGGGGGGCGCCGCGAGCAGTACTTC; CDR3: CASSLAGRGGRREQYF
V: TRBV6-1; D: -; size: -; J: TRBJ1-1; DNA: TGTGCCAGCAGTGAAAGGTGGAGTGAAGCTTTCTTT; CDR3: CASSERWSEAFF
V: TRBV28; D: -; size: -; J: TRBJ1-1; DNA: TGTGCCACCCGAGGGTGGGGGGGCGATCCGGGAGCTTTCTTT; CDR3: CATRGWGGDPGAFF
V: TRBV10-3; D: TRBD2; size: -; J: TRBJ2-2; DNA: TGTGCCATCAGTGAGGGAGCGGGAGCGAGTGCCGGGGAGCTGTTTTTT; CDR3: CAISEGAGASAGELFF
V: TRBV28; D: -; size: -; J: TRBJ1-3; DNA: TGTGCCAGCAGTTTCAGGGCCTCTGGAAACACCATATATTTT; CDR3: CASSFRASGNTIYF
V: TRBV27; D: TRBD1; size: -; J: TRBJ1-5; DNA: TGTGCCAGCAGCTTCCCGCGGACAGGGTGGGTTAATTCGGATCAGCCCCAGCATTTT; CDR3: CASSFPRTGWVNSDQPQHF
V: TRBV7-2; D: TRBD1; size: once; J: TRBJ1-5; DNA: TGTGCCAGCAGCTTGACAGGGGGTAGCAATCAGCCCCAGCATTTT; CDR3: CASSLTGGSNQPQHF
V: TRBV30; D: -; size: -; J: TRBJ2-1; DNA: TGTGCCTGGACCCCCGGACAAAATGAGCAGTTCTTC; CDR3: CAWTPGQNEQFF
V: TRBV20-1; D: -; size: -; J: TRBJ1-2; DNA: TGCAGTGCTTCCCGAGGATACGACTACACCTTC; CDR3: CSASRGYDYTF
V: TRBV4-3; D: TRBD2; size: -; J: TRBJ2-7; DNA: TGCGCCAGCAGCCTAGCGGGGGGCTACGAGCAGTACTTC; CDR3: CASSLAGGYEQYF
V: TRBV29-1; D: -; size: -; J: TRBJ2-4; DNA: TGCAGCGTGGCAGTCGGGCAGGGCAAAAACATTCAGTACTTC; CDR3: CSVAVGQGKNIQYF
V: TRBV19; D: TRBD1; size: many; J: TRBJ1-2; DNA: TGTGCCAGTACTACGGACAGGTTGTATGGCTACACCTTC; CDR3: CASTTDRLYGYTF
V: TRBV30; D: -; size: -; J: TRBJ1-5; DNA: TGTGCCTGGAGTGAGGCCGACCGAGGTCAGCCCCAGCATTTT; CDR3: CAWSEADRGQPQHF
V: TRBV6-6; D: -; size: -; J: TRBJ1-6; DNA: TGTGCCAGCAGTCAGACGAGTGGGAGCTCACCCCTCCACTTT; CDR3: CASSQTSGSSPLHF
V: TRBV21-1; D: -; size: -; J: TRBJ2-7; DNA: TGTGCCAGCAGCAAGAGGGTTGCTAGAGTCATGATGGGGACAGGGGATGTCTACGAGCAGTACTTC; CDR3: CASSKRVARVMMGTGDVYEQYF
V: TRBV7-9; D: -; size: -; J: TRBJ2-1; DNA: TGTGCCAGCAGCTTAGGGGAAGACAGGGAGGTTGAGTTCTTC; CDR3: CASSLGEDREVEFF
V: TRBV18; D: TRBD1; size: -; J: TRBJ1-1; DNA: TGTGCCAGCTCACAGGGCACAGGGGGGGTTGAAGCTTTCTTT; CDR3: CASSQGTGGVEAFF
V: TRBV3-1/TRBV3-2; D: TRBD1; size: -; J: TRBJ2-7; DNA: TGTGCCAGCAGCCAGACAGGGGGCAACTACGAGCAGTACTTC; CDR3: CASSQTGGNYEQYF
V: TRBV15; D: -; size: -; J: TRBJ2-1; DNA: TGTGCCACCAGCGTGACTCCTGACTACAATGAGCAGTTCTTC; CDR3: CATSVTPDYNEQFF
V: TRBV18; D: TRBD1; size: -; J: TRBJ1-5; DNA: TGTGCCAGCTCACTATACAGGGGATGGGGTCAGCCCCAGCATTTT; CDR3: CASSLYRGWGQPQHF
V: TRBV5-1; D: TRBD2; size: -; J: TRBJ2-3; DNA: TGCGCCAGCAGCTTGGGTTTTTTGGGGGGACCGGGACTAGCGGGAGGACTCAGCACAGATACGCAGTATTTT; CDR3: CASSLGFLGGPGLAGGLSTDTQYF
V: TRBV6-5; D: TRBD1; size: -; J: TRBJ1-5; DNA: TGTGCCAGCAGATCGACAGGGTTTCAGCCCCAGCATTTT; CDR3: CASRSTGFQPQHF
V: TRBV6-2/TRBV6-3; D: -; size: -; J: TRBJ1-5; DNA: TGTGCCAGCAGTTACTCAGGGGGTAGTAATCAGCCCCAGCATTTT; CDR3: CASSYSGGSNQPQHF
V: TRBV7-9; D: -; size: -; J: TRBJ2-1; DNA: TGTGCCAGCAGCACCAACAGGGAGCCCACCTACAATGAGCAGTTCTTC; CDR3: CASSTNREPTYNEQFF
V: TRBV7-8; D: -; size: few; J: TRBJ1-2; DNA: TGTGCCAGCAGGCAAACAGGGAACTATGGCTACACCTTC; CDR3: CASRQTGNYGYTF
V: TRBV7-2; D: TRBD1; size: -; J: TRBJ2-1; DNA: TGTGCCAGCAGGTCCCGGGACAGGCTCTACAATGAGCAGTTCTTC; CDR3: CASRSRDRLYNEQFF
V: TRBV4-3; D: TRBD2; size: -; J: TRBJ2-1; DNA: TGCGCCAGCAGCCAAGATCTCAGCGGGAGAATTTACAATGAGCAGTTCTTC; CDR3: CASSQDLSGRIYNEQFF
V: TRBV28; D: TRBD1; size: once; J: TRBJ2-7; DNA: TGTGCCAGCTGGGACAGCACCTACGAGCAGTACTTC; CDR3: CASWDSTYEQYF
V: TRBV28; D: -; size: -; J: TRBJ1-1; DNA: TGTGCCAGCAGTTTCCAGGGGCTAAGTACTGAAGCTTTCTTT; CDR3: CASSFQGLSTEAFF
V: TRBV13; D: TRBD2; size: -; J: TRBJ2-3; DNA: TGTGCCAGCAGCTTGGCTAGCGGGGGGGCCATAGATACGCAGTATTTT; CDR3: CASSLASGGAIDTQYF